Here is one T cell receptor beta chain with its context. The antigen remains unidentified. The PCR was carried out with 60 Vbeta primers and 13 Jbeta primers. Data came from immunoSEQ multiplex PCR; TCRdb stores just in-frame clones and leaves some out. The sample has 95,000 to 150,000 clones, more than 60% seen once; the top ten hold over 3.5%. The data are from a study of cytomegalovirus exposure and HLA in healthy donors. Looking at the study overall: Falling in the Caucasian-associated ancestry cluster were 81% of some 400 genotyped donors. Points from the study as a whole: The classifier was said to identify cytomegalovirus status with high specificity and sensitivity. Reported findings show TCR beta sequences accurately forecast HLA-A and HLA-B alleles in most subjects.

V lost 0 bases and J lost 6, with 9 bases in between. The CDR3 consists of 12 residues. CDR1 is SQVTM, CDR2 ANQGSEA, per germline. Specimen: PBMCs. The chain recombines TRBV29-1 with TRBJ2-7; possible D gene TRBD2, 6 bases. The TCR originated in a woman between 40 and 55 years old in good health and CMV-seronegative. The CDR3 region has the DNA TGCAGCGTTGAAGATAGCGGTCCCGAGCAGTACTTC. Translation: CSVEDSGPEQYF.